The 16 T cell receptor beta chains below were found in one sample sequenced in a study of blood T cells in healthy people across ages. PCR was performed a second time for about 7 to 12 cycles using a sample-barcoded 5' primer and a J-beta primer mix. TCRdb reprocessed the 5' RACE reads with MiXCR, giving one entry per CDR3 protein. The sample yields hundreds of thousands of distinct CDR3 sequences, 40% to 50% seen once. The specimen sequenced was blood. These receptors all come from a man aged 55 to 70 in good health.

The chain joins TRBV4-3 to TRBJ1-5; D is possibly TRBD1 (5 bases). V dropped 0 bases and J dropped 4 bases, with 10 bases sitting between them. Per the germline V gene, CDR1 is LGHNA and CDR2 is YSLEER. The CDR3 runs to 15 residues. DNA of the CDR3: TGCGCCAGCAGCCAAGAACGCCAGGGTAATCAGCCCCAGCATTTT. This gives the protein CASSQERQGNQPQHF.

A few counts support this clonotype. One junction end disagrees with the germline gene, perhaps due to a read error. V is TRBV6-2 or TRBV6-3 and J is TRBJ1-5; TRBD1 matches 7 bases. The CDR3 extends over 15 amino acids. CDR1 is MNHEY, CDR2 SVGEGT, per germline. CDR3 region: CASSYQGGNNQPQHF. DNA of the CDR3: TGTGCCAGTAGTTACCAGGGGGGAAACAATCAGCCCCAGCATTTT.

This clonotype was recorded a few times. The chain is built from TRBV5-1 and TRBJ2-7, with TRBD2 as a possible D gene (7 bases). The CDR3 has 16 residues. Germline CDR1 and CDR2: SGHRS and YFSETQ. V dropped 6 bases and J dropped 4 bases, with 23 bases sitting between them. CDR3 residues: CASTAMGGRRGYEQYF. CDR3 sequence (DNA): TGCGCCAGCACGGCCATGGGGGGGCGTCGGGGATACGAGCAGTACTTC.

The CDR3 reads CASTPTLYRGTISYNEQFF. The CDR3 DNA reads as TGTGCCAGCACCCCGACACTCTACAGGGGCACAATTTCCTACAATGAGCAGTTCTTC. The chain uses TRBV7-2 and TRBJ2-1, with 7 bases aligning to TRBD1. Germline CDR1 and CDR2: SGHTA and FQGNSA. CDR3 length equals 19 residues. V shed 7 bases and J 1 base; nucleotides not matched to a gene: 19. The full variable domain, completed using reference TRBV7-2 and TRBJ2-1, is GAGVSQSPSNKVTEKGKDVELRCDPISGHTALYWYRQSLGQGLEFLIYFQGNSAPDKSGLPSDRFSAERTGGSVSTLTIQRTQQEDSAVYLCASTPTLYRGTISYNEQFFGPGTRLTVL.

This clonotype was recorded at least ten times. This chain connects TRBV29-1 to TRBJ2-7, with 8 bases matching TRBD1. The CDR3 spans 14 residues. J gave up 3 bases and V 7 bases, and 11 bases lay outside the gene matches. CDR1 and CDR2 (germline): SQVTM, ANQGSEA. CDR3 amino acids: CSAKTGQEDYEQYF. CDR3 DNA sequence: TGCAGCGCTAAAACGGGACAGGAGGACTACGAGCAGTACTTC.

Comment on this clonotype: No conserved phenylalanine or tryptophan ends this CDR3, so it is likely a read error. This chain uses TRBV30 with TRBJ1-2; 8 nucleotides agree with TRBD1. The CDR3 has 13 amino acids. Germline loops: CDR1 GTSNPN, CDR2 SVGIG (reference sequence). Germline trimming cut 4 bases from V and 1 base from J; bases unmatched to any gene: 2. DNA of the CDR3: TGTGCCTGGATGGACAGGGTTAACTATGGCTACACCTTG. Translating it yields CAWMDRVNYGYTL.

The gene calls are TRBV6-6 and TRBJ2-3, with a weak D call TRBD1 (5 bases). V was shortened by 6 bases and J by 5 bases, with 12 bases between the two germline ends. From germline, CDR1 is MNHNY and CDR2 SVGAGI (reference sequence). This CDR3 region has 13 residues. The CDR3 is CASSQHRRDTQYF. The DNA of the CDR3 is TGTGCCAGCAGCCAACACAGGAGAGATACGCAGTATTTT.

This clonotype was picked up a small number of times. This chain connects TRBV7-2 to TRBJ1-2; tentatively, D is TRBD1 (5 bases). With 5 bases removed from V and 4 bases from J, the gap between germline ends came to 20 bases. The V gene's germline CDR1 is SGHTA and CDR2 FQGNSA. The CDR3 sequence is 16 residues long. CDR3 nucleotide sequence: TGTGCCAGCAGCACACACCGGCCGGGGCCAGGCTATGGCTACACCTTC. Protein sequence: CASSTHRPGPGYGYTF.

The CDR3 sequence is CASSSYVPGSWDADTQYF. The CDR3 bases are TGCGCCAGCAGCTCATATGTGCCAGGGAGTTGGGATGCAGATACGCAGTATTTT. The V call is TRBV5-1, the J call TRBJ2-3; D is possibly TRBD1 or TRBD2 (5 bases each). Germline-derived CDR1 and CDR2 are SGHRS and YFSETQ. The CDR3 totals 18 residues. Trimming took off 3 bases at V and 4 bases at J, with 24 bases between the two ends.

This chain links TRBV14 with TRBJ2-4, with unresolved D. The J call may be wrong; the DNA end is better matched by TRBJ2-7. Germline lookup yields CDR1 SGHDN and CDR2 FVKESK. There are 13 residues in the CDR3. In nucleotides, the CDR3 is TGTGCCAGCAGCCAAGATAGGCTCAACGAGCAGTACTTC. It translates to CASSQDRLNEQYF.

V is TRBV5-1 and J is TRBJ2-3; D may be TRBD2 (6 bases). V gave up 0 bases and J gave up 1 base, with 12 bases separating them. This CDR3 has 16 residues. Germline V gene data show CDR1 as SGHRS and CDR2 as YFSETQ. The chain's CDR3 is CASSLGGDPRTDTQYF. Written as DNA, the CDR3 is TGCGCCAGCAGCTTGGGGGGGGACCCTCGCACAGATACGCAGTATTTT.

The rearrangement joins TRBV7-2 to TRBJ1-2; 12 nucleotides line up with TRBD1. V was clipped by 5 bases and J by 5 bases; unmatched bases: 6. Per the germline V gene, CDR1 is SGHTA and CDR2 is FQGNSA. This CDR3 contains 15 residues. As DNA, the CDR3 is TGTGCCAGCAGCGGGGACAGGGGGCGGTTTTATGGCTACACCTTC. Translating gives CASSGDRGRFYGYTF.

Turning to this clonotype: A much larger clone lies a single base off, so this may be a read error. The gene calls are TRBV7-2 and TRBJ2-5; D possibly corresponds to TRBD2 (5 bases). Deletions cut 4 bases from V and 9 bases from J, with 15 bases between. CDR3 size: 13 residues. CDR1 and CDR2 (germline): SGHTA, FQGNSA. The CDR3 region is CASSSLAPEAQYF. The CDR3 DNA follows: TGTGCCAGCAGCTCTTTGGCCCCGGAGGCCCAGTACTTC.

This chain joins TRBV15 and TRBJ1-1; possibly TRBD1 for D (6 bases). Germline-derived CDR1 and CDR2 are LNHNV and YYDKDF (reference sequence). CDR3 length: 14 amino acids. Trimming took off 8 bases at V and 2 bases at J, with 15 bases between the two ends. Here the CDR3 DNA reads TGTGCCACCCAGCCGCGGGACACCAACACTGAAGCTTTCTTT. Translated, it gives CATQPRDTNTEAFF.

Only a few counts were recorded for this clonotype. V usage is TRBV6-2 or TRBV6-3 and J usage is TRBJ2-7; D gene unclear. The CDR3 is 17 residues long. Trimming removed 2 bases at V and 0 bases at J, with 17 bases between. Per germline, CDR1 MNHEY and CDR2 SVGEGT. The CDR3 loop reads CASSYPLSSSSSYEQYF. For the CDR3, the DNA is TGTGCCAGCAGTTACCCATTGTCGTCTTCGAGCTCCTACGAGCAGTACTTC.

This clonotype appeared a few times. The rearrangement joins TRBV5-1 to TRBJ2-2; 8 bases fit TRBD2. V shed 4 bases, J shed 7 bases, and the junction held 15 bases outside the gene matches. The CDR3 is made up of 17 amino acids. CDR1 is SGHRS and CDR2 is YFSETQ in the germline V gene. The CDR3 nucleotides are TGCGCCAGCAGCATCGGACTAGCAGCTCGATGGGACGGGGAGCTGTTTTTT. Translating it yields CASSIGLAARWDGELFF.